These T cell receptor beta chains were read from a single sample in a study of blood T cells in healthy people across ages. TCRdb re-derived calls from the 5' RACE reads in MiXCR, one entry per CDR3 protein. The table lists about 1.1 million distinct CDR3 sequences, under 40% of them singletons. Sequenced input: blood. The receptors derive from a young man in good health. Both conserved end residues are part of each CDR3. The D gene is left open where the match is weak. For some rows the clone size is stated as once, few or many, or as a class when expanded; others skip it.

clone size	V gene	D gene	J gene	CDR3 protein	CDR3 DNA
few	TRBV2	-	TRBJ1-2	CASSDEEGSSYTF	TGTGCCAGCAGCGATGAGGAGGGGTCCAGCTACACCTTC
-	TRBV24-1	-	TRBJ2-3	CATSDPGVDTQYF	TGTGCCACCAGTGACCCAGGGGTAGATACGCAGTATTTT
-	TRBV19	TRBD1	TRBJ1-2	CASSKGQLLYGYTF	TGTGCCAGTAGTAAGGGACAGCTCCTCTATGGCTACACCTTC
few	TRBV25-1	-	TRBJ1-1	CAFQPDTEAFF	TGTGCCTTCCAACCTGACACTGAAGCTTTCTTT
-	TRBV9	-	TRBJ2-1	CASSARTGGYNEQFF	TGTGCCAGCAGCGCACGAACCGGCGGTTACAATGAGCAGTTCTTC
few	TRBV4-3	-	TRBJ2-7	CASSFGLQGEQYF	TGCGCCAGCAGTTTCGGGCTACAGGGCGAGCAGTACTTC
many	TRBV9	TRBD2	TRBJ2-3	CASSVGASGGSTQYF	TGTGCCAGCAGCGTAGGAGCTAGCGGGGGGTCGACGCAGTATTTT
few	TRBV4-2	-	TRBJ2-4	CASSPGQSRPWKQYF	TGTGCCAGCAGCCCAGGACAGAGTCGCCCGTGGAAGCAGTACTTC
-	TRBV7-2	TRBD2	TRBJ2-7	CASSLPSGPYEQYF	TGTGCCAGCAGCTTACCTAGCGGGCCCTACGAGCAGTACTTC
-	TRBV12-3/TRBV12-4	-	TRBJ1-3	CASSGTVGNTIYF	TGTGCCAGCAGTGGGACTGTTGGAAACACCATATATTTT
few	TRBV5-1	-	TRBJ2-5	CASSLAGRFQETQYF	TGCGCCAGCAGCTTGGCAGGACGCTTTCAAGAGACCCAGTACTTC
-	TRBV3-1	-	TRBJ1-5	CASSQVIVSNQPQHF	TGTGCCAGCAGCCAAGTGATAGTCAGTAATCAGCCCCAGCATTTT
-	TRBV20-1	-	TRBJ2-2	CSARDSIHTATGELFF	TGCAGTGCGCGGGACAGCATACATACAGCCACCGGGGAGCTGTTTTTT
-	TRBV27	-	TRBJ1-2	CASSTPGQIYGYTF	TGTGCCAGCAGTACTCCGGGACAAATCTATGGCTACACCTTC
few	TRBV5-6	TRBD1	TRBJ1-5	CASSSQTGRYQPQHF	TGTGCCAGCAGCTCCCAGACAGGGAGGTATCAGCCCCAGCATTTT
-	TRBV2	TRBD1	TRBJ1-1	CASSEGNRGKGTEAFF	TGTGCCAGCAGTGAAGGTAACAGGGGAAAAGGCACTGAAGCTTTCTTT
-	TRBV27	-	TRBJ1-2	CASRDPRVHGYTF	TGTGCCAGCAGGGACCCTAGAGTGCATGGCTACACCTTC
few	TRBV7-9	-	TRBJ2-1	CASSGGPNEQFF	TGTGCCAGCAGCGGAGGCCCCAATGAGCAGTTCTTC
-	TRBV29-1	TRBD1	TRBJ1-2	CSGLTGTVVGYTF	TGCAGCGGCCTCACCGGGACAGTCGTTGGCTACACCTTC
many	TRBV9	TRBD2	TRBJ2-1	CASSVGIAGGEEQFF	TGTGCCAGCAGCGTAGGAATAGCGGGGGGAGAGGAGCAGTTCTTC
-	TRBV5-1	-	TRBJ2-7	CASSFQGGNHEQYF	TGCGCCAGCAGCTTCCAGGGGGGGAACCACGAGCAGTACTTC
-	TRBV5-1	-	TRBJ2-3	CASSLEAGAGYTQYF	TGCGCCAGCAGCTTGGAGGCAGGGGCTGGCTATACGCAGTATTTT
-	TRBV9	-	TRBJ2-5	CASSNSGQVGETQYF	TGTGCCAGCAGCAACTCTGGCCAGGTCGGAGAGACCCAGTACTTC
few	TRBV10-3	-	TRBJ2-3	CAISELGEVTDTQYF	TGTGCCATCAGTGAGTTAGGGGAGGTCACAGATACGCAGTATTTT
-	TRBV12-3/TRBV12-4	-	TRBJ1-2	CASSFNVYRAQSYGYTF	TGTGCCAGCAGTTTTAATGTTTATCGGGCGCAGAGCTATGGCTACACCTTC
many	TRBV7-9	-	TRBJ2-1	CASSSTGYNEQFF	TGTGCCAGCAGTTCCACAGGGTACAATGAGCAGTTCTTC
few	TRBV6-5	-	TRBJ2-1	CASSLYLNQGFEFF	TGTGCCAGCAGTCTCTATTTAAATCAGGGGTTCGAGTTCTTC
-	TRBV27	-	TRBJ2-7	CASSVGWGNEQYF	TGTGCCAGCAGTGTAGGATGGGGCAACGAGCAGTACTTC
few	TRBV29-1	TRBD1	TRBJ1-4	CSVTGQGSNEKLFF	TGCAGCGTGACCGGACAGGGCTCTAATGAAAAACTGTTTTTT
few	TRBV29-1	-	TRBJ1-2	CSVGAGLHGYTF	TGCAGCGTGGGGGCAGGGCTTCATGGCTACACCTTC
-	TRBV2	TRBD2	TRBJ2-3	CASSVLAGNTDTQYF	TGTGCCAGCAGTGTGCTAGCGGGGAACACAGATACGCAGTATTTT
-	TRBV18	-	TRBJ2-2	CASSPQQGSNTGELFF	TGTGCCAGCTCGCCACAACAGGGATCTAACACCGGGGAGCTGTTTTTT
-	TRBV6-5	TRBD2	TRBJ2-1	CASSYGGLAGGDNEQFF	TGTGCCAGCAGTTACGGGGGACTAGCGGGGGGGGACAATGAGCAGTTCTTC
-	TRBV7-9	TRBD1	TRBJ1-2	CASSSNSGTGDYGYTF	TGTGCCAGCAGCTCAAATTCCGGGACAGGGGACTATGGCTACACCTTC
-	TRBV10-3	-	TRBJ1-5	CAIMAGDNQPQHF	TGTGCCATCATGGCAGGGGACAATCAGCCCCAGCATTTT
-	TRBV10-3	-	TRBJ1-1	CAVGRSEAFF	TGTGCTGTAGGGCGGAGTGAAGCTTTCTTT
few	TRBV12-3/TRBV12-4	TRBD2	TRBJ2-1	CASSDPGTSRYNEQFF	TGTGCCAGCAGTGACCCCGGGACTAGCCGTTACAATGAGCAGTTCTTC
-	TRBV4-1	-	TRBJ2-2	CASSLRIRANTGELFF	TGCGCCAGCAGCCTTCGAATTAGGGCGAACACCGGGGAGCTGTTTTTT
-	TRBV4-3	-	TRBJ2-6	CASSFRGLRSGANVLTF	TGCGCCAGCAGCTTTCGGGGACTTCGCTCTGGGGCCAACGTCCTGACTTTC
-	TRBV4-1	TRBD1	TRBJ1-2	CASSHYGQGNGYTF	TGCGCCAGCAGCCATTACGGACAGGGTAATGGCTACACCTTC
-	TRBV9	-	TRBJ2-5	CASSVGARQRGETQYF	TGTGCCAGCAGCGTAGGTGCCAGGCAACGTGGAGAGACCCAGTACTTC
-	TRBV10-3	-	TRBJ1-4	CASSAISNEKLFF	TGTGCCAGCAGTGCCATCAGTAATGAAAAACTGTTTTTT
few	TRBV7-2	-	TRBJ2-7	CASSLASQYEQYF	TGTGCCAGCAGCTTAGCGTCACAATACGAGCAGTACTTC
-	TRBV7-3	-	TRBJ2-1	CASSLTRGSNNEQFF	TGTGCCAGCAGCTTAACGAGGGGCAGCAACAATGAGCAGTTCTTC
many	TRBV29-1	TRBD2	TRBJ2-3	CSGTSRTDTQYF	TGCAGCGGGACTAGCCGCACAGATACGCAGTATTTT
few	TRBV20-1	TRBD1	TRBJ1-2	CSAPTGGKDGYTF	TGCAGTGCTCCGACAGGGGGCAAGGATGGCTACACCTTC
-	TRBV29-1	-	TRBJ1-1	CSAYITTANTEAFF	TGCAGCGCATATATCACTACAGCGAACACTGAAGCTTTCTTT
-	TRBV27	-	TRBJ2-7	CASSSPPDEQYF	TGTGCCAGCAGTTCACCCCCAGACGAGCAGTACTTC
-	TRBV19	-	TRBJ1-5	CASDIASNQPQHF	TGTGCCAGTGACATAGCCAGCAATCAGCCCCAGCATTTT
-	TRBV5-1	TRBD1	TRBJ2-7	CASSPCGTAQYEQYF	TGCGCCAGCAGCCCCTGTGGGACAGCTCAGTATGAGCAGTACTTC
-	TRBV12-3/TRBV12-4	TRBD2	TRBJ2-1	CASTHSSGGYNEQFF	TGTGCCAGCACGCATTCTAGCGGGGGGTACAATGAGCAGTTCTTC
few	TRBV27	TRBD1	TRBJ1-1	CASSYGTGVNTEAFF	TGTGCCAGCAGTTATGGGACAGGGGTGAACACTGAAGCTTTCTTT
-	TRBV7-2	-	TRBJ1-3	CASSSGGTGNTIYF	TGTGCCAGCAGTTCTGGGGGAACTGGAAACACCATATATTTT
few	TRBV4-2	-	TRBJ1-5	CASSQGVVGRGRQNQPQHF	TGTGCCAGCAGCCAAGGTGTTGTCGGGAGGGGACGACAAAATCAGCCCCAGCATTTT